The 27 T cell receptor beta chains reported below all come from one sample, sequenced in a study of identical twins. TCRdb reprocessed the 5' RACE reads via MiXCR and lists one record per CDR3 protein. The sample includes some 500,000 distinct CDR3 sequences, 9.6% of them seen just once. These records were also assigned to another study, of yellow fever vaccine responses in identical twins.

The sequencing sample was made of PBMCs. These receptor sequences come from a woman aged 18-29 years in good health.

In its sample, this clonotype was seen many times. V and J are TRBV29-1 and TRBJ2-5, with D perhaps matching TRBD2 (5 bases). V was trimmed by 1 base and J by 9 bases, leaving 18 bases between them. This CDR3 contains 14 residues. Germline lookup yields CDR1 SQVTM and CDR2 ANQGSEA. Here the CDR3 reads CSVEVAPEGWAQYF. The CDR3 DNA is TGCAGCGTTGAAGTAGCCCCAGAGGGATGGGCCCAGTACTTC.

This clonotype has more than one count but fewer than ten. J is TRBJ2-2 and V is TRBV6-5; TRBD1 matches 7 bases. Germline CDR1 MNHEY, CDR2 SVGAGI. The J segment lost 4 bases and the V segment lost 2 bases, leaving 4 bases of the junction unmatched. The CDR3 is 15 amino acids. The chain's CDR3 is CASSYEGAATGELFF. CDR3 nucleotide sequence: TGTGCCAGCAGTTACGAGGGGGCGGCCACCGGGGAGCTGTTTTTT.

This clonotype appeared many times. The rearrangement joins TRBV20-1 to TRBJ1-1; D uncertain. The CDR3 consists of 12 residues. The V and J ends lost 4 bases and 4 bases respectively, with 10 bases between them. Germline V gene data show CDR1 as DFQATT and CDR2 as SNEGSKA (reference sequence). CDR3 region: CSATQMGTEAFF. CDR3 DNA: TGCAGTGCTACCCAGATGGGCACTGAAGCTTTCTTT.

Many counts were recorded for this clonotype. This chain joins TRBV25-1 and TRBJ2-3; 12 bases line up with TRBD1. The CDR3 runs 15 residues. Germline trimming cut 3 bases from V and 7 bases from J; bases unmatched to any gene: 5. Germline V gene lookup returns CDR1 MGHDK and CDR2 SYGVNS. In DNA, the CDR3 is TGTGCCAGCAGTGATATGGGACAGGGGGCGAATACGCAGTATTTT. This codes for CASSDMGQGANTQYF.

This clonotype showed up many times. The chain carries TRBV2 and TRBJ1-5; D might be TRBD1 (5 bases). With 6 bases removed from V and 3 bases from J, the gap between germline ends came to 15 bases. The CDR3 is made up of 15 amino acids. Germline V gene data show CDR1 as SNHLY and CDR2 as FYNNEI. The CDR3, as DNA: TGTGCCAGCAGCGCCGGGACGGGAAACAATCAGCCCCAGCATTTT. It translates to CASSAGTGNNQPQHF.

There are many counts of this clonotype. J is TRBJ1-5 and V is TRBV27; TRBD1 might be the D (6 bases). CDR3 length: 14 amino acids. Trimming shortened V by 6 bases and J by 4 bases, and 13 bases separated the two germline ends. Germline CDR1 MNHEY, CDR2 SMNVEV (reference sequence). DNA of the CDR3: TGTGCCAGCAGCTCCTCAGGGGCGAATCAGCCCCAGCATTTT. As protein: CASSSSGANQPQHF.

The genes are TRBV6-5 and TRBJ1-1, with D possibly matching TRBD1 (5 bases). Per germline, CDR1 MNHEY and CDR2 SVGAGI. V was pared by 0 bases and J by 6 bases, with 14 bases between. CDR3 length: 15 residues. Here the CDR3 reads CASSYSTGGTPEAFF. In DNA form, the CDR3 reads TGTGCCAGCAGTTACTCGACGGGGGGTACCCCTGAAGCTTTCTTT.

The chain employs TRBV3-1 and TRBJ2-2, with no clear D. V lost 4 bases and J lost 8, with 2 bases in between. This CDR3 contains 10 residues. The germline V gene encodes CDR1 LGHDT and CDR2 YNNKEL (reference sequence). The CDR3 loop is CASSRGELFF. In nucleotides, the CDR3 is TGTGCCAGCAGCCGGGGGGAGCTGTTTTTT. The variable domain in full, completed from reference TRBV3-1 and TRBJ2-2, reads DTAVSQTPKYLVTQMGNDKSIKCEQNLGHDTMYWYKQDSKKFLKIMFSYNNKELIINETVPNRFSPKSPDKAHLNLHINSLELGDSAVYFCASSRGELFFGEGSRLTVL.

V is TRBV2 and J is TRBJ1-5, with no clear D. CDR1 is SNHLY and CDR2 is FYNNEI in the germline V gene. The CDR3 consists of 12 residues. The V end lost 5 bases, the J end lost 10 bases, and 12 bases lay between the germline ends. CDR3 residues: CASSSDVKPQHF. CDR3 DNA: TGTGCCAGCAGTTCGGACGTGAAACCCCAGCATTTT.

The V gene is TRBV20-1, the J gene TRBJ2-7, with 9 bases lining up with TRBD2. Germline CDR1 and CDR2: DFQATT and SNEGSKA (reference sequence). The CDR3 totals 16 residues. With 4 bases clipped from V and 0 bases from J, the junction kept 10 bases outside the gene matches. DNA of the CDR3: TGCAGTGCTAATCCCCCGGGACTAGCCAACTCCTACGAGCAGTACTTC. It yields the protein CSANPPGLANSYEQYF.

This clonotype was recorded at least ten times. This chain joins TRBV7-2 and TRBJ2-1; 7 bases map to TRBD2. V lost 2 bases, J lost 9 bases, and 4 bases stayed unmatched. The CDR3 runs to 13 residues. In germline, CDR1 is SGHTA, CDR2 FQGNSA. Here the CDR3 DNA reads TGTGCCAGCAGCTTATCAACGGGGGGTGAGCAGTTCTTC. This encodes CASSLSTGGEQFF.

The J gene is TRBJ2-2, the V gene TRBV2, with 13 nucleotides matching TRBD2. This CDR3 spans 17 amino acids. The germline V gene has CDR1 SNHLY and CDR2 FYNNEI. V gave up 3 bases and J gave up 5 bases; unmatched junction bases: 6. The CDR3 DNA sequence: TGTGCCAGCAGTGAGACTAGCGGGGGGCCCTTGACCGGGGAGCTGTTTTTT. Residues: CASSETSGGPLTGELFF.

The table lists this clonotype with many counts. The chain has TRBV29-1 and TRBJ2-7, with D perhaps matching TRBD1 (6 bases). V lost 7 bases, J lost 2 bases, and 12 bases lay in between. Germline V gene data show CDR1 as SQVTM and CDR2 as ANQGSEA. The CDR3 runs to 12 residues. This CDR3 reads CSARTATYEQYF. In nucleotides, the CDR3 is TGCAGCGCGCGGACAGCTACCTACGAGCAGTACTTC.

This clonotype appeared many times. The chain employs TRBV5-1 and TRBJ1-1, with 7 bases that match TRBD1. V was clipped by 0 bases and J by 4 bases; unmatched bases: 3. The CDR3 sequence is 14 residues long. The germline V gene encodes CDR1 SGHRS and CDR2 YFSETQ. The CDR3 here is CASSLEQGITEAFF. CDR3 DNA sequence: TGCGCCAGCAGCTTGGAACAGGGGATCACTGAAGCTTTCTTT.

This clonotype appeared many times. The genes are TRBV29-1 and TRBJ2-5; the match to TRBD2 covers 10 bases. The CDR3 has 15 residues. CDR1 is SQVTM and CDR2 is ANQGSEA in the germline V gene. J gave up 4 bases and V 1 base, and 6 bases lay outside the gene matches. In DNA form, the CDR3 reads TGCAGCGTTGAAGGGGCTAGCGGGAGTATAGAGACCCAGTACTTC. Its translation is CSVEGASGSIETQYF.

The V and J genes are TRBV2 and TRBJ2-1, with unresolved D. Per germline, CDR1 SNHLY and CDR2 FYNNEI. Between the trimmed V and J ends, which lost 7 bases and 7 bases, there was a span of 14 bases. The CDR3 loop spans 13 amino acids. CDR3 region: CASIRFGMNEQFF. CDR3 in DNA: TGTGCCAGCATAAGGTTTGGGATGAATGAGCAGTTCTTC.

This rearrangement joins TRBV12-3 or TRBV12-4 to TRBJ2-7; 10 nucleotides line up with TRBD2. V shed 7 bases, J shed 5 bases, and the junction held 11 bases outside the gene matches. This CDR3 has 15 residues. The CDR3 DNA follows: TGTGCCAGCACCTCGGGGCCTAGCGGGAGTCACGAGCAGTACTTC. It encodes CASTSGPSGSHEQYF.

CDR3 DNA sequence: TGCGCCAGCAGTGAGTCGGATTATTCCTACGAGCAGTACTTC. Translation gives CASSESDYSYEQYF. The chain joins TRBV10-2 to TRBJ2-7; D gene ambiguous. Per the germline V gene, CDR1 is WSHSY and CDR2 is SAAADI. The CDR3 consists of 14 residues. V gave up 0 bases and J gave up 1 base, with 7 bases separating them.

This clonotype was counted a few times. The chain joins TRBV2 to TRBJ1-1; 7 nucleotides agree with TRBD1. With 7 bases clipped from V and 5 bases from J, the junction kept 10 bases outside the gene matches. CDR1 and CDR2 from the germline V gene are SNHLY and FYNNEI. The CDR3 is 14 residues long. The CDR3 sequence: CASNVVRGLTEAFF. The CDR3 DNA is TGTGCCAGCAATGTTGTCAGGGGGTTGACTGAAGCTTTCTTT.

The gene calls are TRBV20-1 and TRBJ2-7, with TRBD2 matching over 9 bases. Unmatched junction bases numbered 6, after V lost 0 bases and J lost 0 bases. Germline V gene data show CDR1 as DFQATT and CDR2 as SNEGSKA (reference sequence). The CDR3 runs to 16 residues. The CDR3 nucleotides read TGCAGTGCTAGAGAGTTTCCTAGCGGGATCTCCTACGAGCAGTACTTC. Amino acid sequence: CSAREFPSGISYEQYF.

The V and J genes are TRBV9 and TRBJ1-2; 8 nucleotides agree with TRBD1. Germline lookup yields CDR1 SGDLS and CDR2 YYNGEE. The CDR3 has 16 residues. J gave up 3 bases and V 2 bases, and 9 bases lay outside the gene matches. CDR3 DNA sequence: TGTGCCAGCAGCGTTTTGCCAGGGGGCCAGGACTATGGCTACACCTTC. Translated, it gives CASSVLPGGQDYGYTF.

The V call is TRBV20-1, the J call TRBJ2-7; D might be TRBD2 (6 bases). Per germline, CDR1 DFQATT and CDR2 SNEGSKA (reference sequence). The CDR3 extends over 12 amino acids. The V gene lost 6 bases and the J gene lost 3 bases, with 12 bases spanning the gap. In nucleotides, the CDR3 is TGCAGTGCAACGGGGACTGTCTACGAGCAGTACTTC. Translated: CSATGTVYEQYF.

In the case of this clonotype: A clone one base away is much larger, so this may be a read error. The chain links TRBV4-1 to TRBJ2-1, with D possibly being TRBD2 (6 bases). The CDR3 has 14 amino acids. Trimming pared 5 bases from V and 3 bases from J, leaving 11 bases between. Germline CDR1 MGHRA, CDR2 YSYEKL. The CDR3 region has the DNA TGCGCCAGCAGCTATGCCGGGAGCTACAATGAGCAGTTCTTC. Its translation: CASSYAGSYNEQFF.

The gene calls are TRBV9 and TRBJ2-7, with D perhaps assigned TRBD1 or TRBD2 (5 bases each). The germline V gene has CDR1 SGDLS and CDR2 YYNGEE. The CDR3 is made up of 17 amino acids. V lost 0 bases and J 1 base, leaving 17 bases between the germline ends. The CDR3 reads CASSVGVGSRESYEQYF. CDR3 nucleotide sequence: TGTGCCAGCAGCGTAGGTGTAGGGAGCAGGGAGTCCTACGAGCAGTACTTC.

This clonotype has a handful of counts. The rearrangement joins TRBV29-1 to TRBJ2-5, with TRBD1 matching over 9 bases. V was pared by 6 bases and J by 9 bases, with 11 bases of the junction left unmatched. CDR3 length equals 13 residues. Germline loops: CDR1 SQVTM, CDR2 ANQGSEA. CDR3 sequence reads: CSVRDRERGPQYF. The DNA for the CDR3 is TGCAGCGTCCGGGACAGGGAAAGGGGGCCCCAGTACTTC.

This sequence joins TRBV6-2 or TRBV6-3 and TRBJ1-5; D remains unclear. Trimming cost V 7 bases and J 1 base, with 11 bases left between them. Germline CDR1 is MNHEY and CDR2 is SVGEGT. The CDR3 extends over 14 amino acids. The CDR3 here is CASTREWSNQPQHF. CDR3 nucleotides: TGTGCCAGCACACGGGAGTGGAGCAATCAGCCCCAGCATTTT.

There are many counts of this clonotype. The CDR3 sequence: CASSQDGEQFF. The CDR3 DNA reads TGTGCCAGCAGCCAAGATGGAGAGCAGTTCTTC. V is TRBV3-1 and J is TRBJ2-1; D unresolved. The V end was cut by 0 bases, the J end by 10 bases, with 4 bases between. The V gene's germline CDR1 is LGHDT and CDR2 YNNKEL (reference sequence). This CDR3 region has 11 residues.